This TCR beta chain was profiled in a study of T-cell reconstitution after alpha-beta-depleted transplantation in children (dated by TCRdb to the mid-2010s). For the wider study: The study quantitatively tracked T-cell immune reconstitution after TCRalphabeta/CD19-depleted allogeneic hematopoietic cell transplantation in children using TCR repertoire profiling. Beyond this particular receptor, the publication reports: In some patients, the high TCRbeta diversity seen at day 60 was put down to recipient T cells and intrathymic progenitors that had survived conditioning. The apparently early recovery of alphabetaT-cell counts about two months after transplant reportedly depended on only several hundred rapidly expanded clones that came from non-depleted graft cells. The frequencies of hyperexpanded clones fell over the following months, and after one year, T-cell counts and TCRbeta diversity were mostly attributed to newly produced T cells.

This clonotype was observed a handful of times. Its antigen is unknown. No base qualities exist here, and no much larger clone lies one base off it. Library preparation was by PCR. The sample was run on an Illumina HiSeq 2500. TCR libraries were prepared with molecular barcoding, using unique molecular identifiers to normalize TCRbeta repertoire quantification. The public reads were reprocessed in TCRdb via fastp at Q25 and MiXCR, keeping in-frame beta chains. Every entry covers one CDR3 protein and lists the most common genes and DNA from its rows. For this sample the table gives fewer than 700,000 distinct CDR3 sequences, of which 10% to 15% were detected only once. Around 2.2% of the sample is held by the ten biggest clonotypes. Counted from cysteine to phenylalanine, this CDR3 has 16 amino acids. Only the CDR3 DNA is retained, 48 bases long and in frame from the first base. V is trimmed back by 2 bases and J by 3 bases, and the junction contains 9 bases that no gene match accounts for. The CDR1 and CDR2 encoded by the germline V gene (reference sequence) are DFQATT and SNEGSKA.

The treatment or condition label corresponds to: allogeneic hematopoietic cell transplantation with graft depleted of TCRalphabeta T cells and CD19 B cells. Transplant recipients were children who received TCRalphabeta/CD19-depleted allogeneic hematopoietic cell grafts. The TCR comes from a male patient between 10 and 17 years old who had a stem cell transplant for acute myeloid leukemia, so the T cells may come from the graft donor. Specimen: PBMCs, mostly from graft donor cells, collected 360 days after TCRalphabeta/CD19-depleted stem cell transplant. The receptor chain draws on TRBV20-1 and TRBJ2-7, and 11 junction bases match TRBD2. The CDR3: CSARPPRLAGSYEQYF. The bases read TGCAGTGCTAGACCCCCTCGACTAGCGGGAAGCTACGAGCAGTACTTC.